This passage covers 25 T cell receptor beta chains from one sample sequenced in a study of blood T cell repertoires in COVID-19. The repertoire was sequenced with immunoSEQ multiplex PCR; TCRdb's copy has only in-frame clones and lacks some. The data show 240,000 or so clones, about 68% seen once. Sequencing was carried out using peripheral blood. These receptors originate from an elderly woman with acute or convalescent COVID-19.

The chain links TRBV5-1 to TRBJ1-5; 8 nucleotides line up with TRBD1. CDR3 length: 15 amino acids. Germline CDR1 and CDR2: SGHRS and YFSETQ. V shed 3 bases and J 4 bases; nucleotides not matched to a gene: 6. CDR3 bases: TGCGCCAGCAGCTCGACAGGGGACAGGAATCAGCCCCAGCATTTT. It is translated as CASSSTGDRNQPQHF. Variable domain in full (rest from reference TRBV5-1 and TRBJ1-5): KAGVTQTPRYLIKTRGQQVTLSCSPISGHRSVSWYQQTPGQGLQFLFEYFSETQRNKGNFPGRFSGRQFSNSRSEMNVSTLELGDSALYLCASSSTGDRNQPQHFGDGTRLSIL.

The chain has TRBV6-2 or TRBV6-3 and TRBJ2-7; 8 positions agree with TRBD2. CDR1 is MNHEY, CDR2 SVGEGT, per germline. Germline trimming cut 4 bases from V and 4 bases from J; bases unmatched to any gene: 15. The CDR3 extends over 17 amino acids. CDR3 protein: CASSFDRMTGGAYEQYF. DNA of the CDR3: TGTGCCAGCAGTTTCGACCGGATGACGGGGGGGGCGTACGAGCAGTACTTC.

V gene TRBV15 combines with J gene TRBJ2-5, with 8 bases fitting TRBD2. V shed 3 bases and J 5 bases; nucleotides not matched to a gene: 8. This CDR3 has 15 amino acids. Per the germline V gene, CDR1 is LNHNV and CDR2 is YYDKDF (reference sequence). For the CDR3, the DNA is TGTGCCACCAGCAGCCGGCGGGGGGTTGGGGAGACCCAGTACTTC. As protein: CATSSRRGVGETQYF.

This sequence joins TRBV7-2 and TRBJ2-5, with D perhaps TRBD2 (6 bases). CDR1 SGHTA and CDR2 FQGNSA come from the germline V gene. The V end was cut by 3 bases, the J end by 5 bases, with 7 bases between. CDR3 length: 12 residues. CDR3 region: CASSLGLETQYF. As DNA, the CDR3 is TGTGCCAGCAGCTTGGGACTGGAGACCCAGTACTTC.

V usage is TRBV6-4 and J usage is TRBJ1-1; D is undetermined. The CDR3 runs 12 residues. CDR1 and CDR2 (germline): MRHNA, SNTAGT. The V end was cut by 2 bases, the J end by 3 bases, with 4 bases between. The CDR3: CASSDEYTEAFF. The CDR3 nucleotides are TGTGCCAGCAGTGACGAGTACACTGAAGCTTTCTTT.

This rearrangement joins TRBV12-3 or TRBV12-4 to TRBJ2-3, with D possibly being TRBD2 (5 bases). This CDR3 contains 13 residues. V lost 2 bases, J lost 6 bases, and 9 bases lay in between. CDR3 sequence: CASSLLRVDTQYF. CDR3 sequence (DNA): TGTGCCAGCAGTTTATTGAGGGTGGATACGCAGTATTTT.

The V gene is TRBV7-2, the J gene TRBJ2-7, with 7 bases lining up with TRBD2. Germline CDR1 is SGHTA and CDR2 is FQGNSA. This CDR3 has 15 residues. With 2 bases clipped from V and 2 bases from J, the junction kept 6 bases outside the gene matches. CDR3 nucleotides: TGTGCCAGCAGCTTACAGAGCGGGGTCCCCTACGAGCAGTACTTC. It encodes CASSLQSGVPYEQYF.

The table lists this clone with a count of one. The rearrangement joins TRBV12-3 or TRBV12-4 to TRBJ1-2; D not resolved. This CDR3 spans 13 amino acids. V lost 8 bases and J lost 7, with 17 bases in between. CDR3 DNA sequence: TGTGCCAGCTCCATTCGGGAGTCTCGTGGCTACACCTTC. Translating gives CASSIRESRGYTF.

This clone was picked up a small number of times. The chain's CDR3 is CASSADRGRTTEAFF. As DNA, the CDR3 is TGTGCCAGCAGTGCGGACAGGGGGCGAACCACTGAAGCTTTCTTT. The V call is TRBV25-1, the J call TRBJ1-1; 11 bases fit TRBD1. The J segment lost 4 bases and the V segment lost 4 bases, leaving 5 bases of the junction unmatched. Germline-derived CDR1 and CDR2 are MGHDK and SYGVNS. This CDR3 contains 15 residues.

The chain uses TRBV3-1 (or the pseudogene TRBV3-2) and TRBJ1-4; no firm D call. The length of the CDR3 is 15 residues. In germline, CDR1 is LGHDT, CDR2 YNNKEL (reference sequence). Trimming took 1 base from V and 4 from J, leaving 10 bases between them. CDR3 amino acids: CASSQGVRGNEKLFF. DNA for the CDR3: TGTGCCAGCAGCCAAGGAGTGCGTGGTAATGAAAAACTGTTTTTT.

The chain uses TRBV3-1 (or the pseudogene TRBV3-2) and TRBJ1-6; possible D gene TRBD1, 5 bases. Trimming took off 4 bases at V and 7 bases at J, with 14 bases between the two ends. Per germline, CDR1 LGHDT and CDR2 YNNKEL (reference sequence). CDR3 length equals 15 residues. CDR3 region: CASSLMTAINSPLHF. Written as DNA, the CDR3 is TGTGCCAGCAGCCTGATGACAGCTATCAATTCACCCCTCCACTTT.

This chain connects TRBV20-1 to TRBJ2-7; 13 nucleotides agree with TRBD2. The CDR3 covers 14 residues. V gave up 3 bases and J gave up 3 bases; unmatched junction bases: 2. Germline V gene data show CDR1 as DFQATT and CDR2 as SNEGSKA (reference sequence). This CDR3 reads CSASGTSGNYEQYF. In DNA, the CDR3 is TGCAGTGCTAGTGGGACTAGCGGGAACTACGAGCAGTACTTC.

This chain joins TRBV3-1 (or the pseudogene TRBV3-2) and TRBJ2-3; 9 nucleotides agree with TRBD1. Germline trimming cut 1 base from V and 1 base from J; bases unmatched to any gene: 0. Germline V gene data show CDR1 as LGHDT and CDR2 as YNNKEL (reference sequence). The CDR3 totals 15 residues. The CDR3 bases are TGTGCCAGCAGCCAAGGGACAGGGGGCACAGATACGCAGTATTTT. Its protein is CASSQGTGGTDTQYF.

This chain joins TRBV4-3 and TRBJ2-7; 9 bases fit TRBD1. With V trimmed by 4 bases and J by 0 bases, 7 bases remained unmatched. This CDR3 has 16 residues. CDR1 is LGHNA and CDR2 is YSLEER in the germline V gene. CDR3 sequence (DNA): TGCGCCAGCAGCCCCCGGACAGGGGATAGCTCCTACGAGCAGTACTTC. Translating it yields CASSPRTGDSSYEQYF.

This sequence joins TRBV20-1 and TRBJ1-1; 7 nucleotides match TRBD1. Germline V gene data show CDR1 as DFQATT and CDR2 as SNEGSKA (reference sequence). With V trimmed by 3 bases and J by 6 bases, 1 base remained unmatched. The CDR3 loop spans 11 amino acids. Here the CDR3 DNA reads TGCAGTGCTAGCAGGGGGGCTGAAGCTTTCTTT. Translated: CSASRGAEAFF.

The V gene is TRBV30, the J gene TRBJ1-6; 9 bases are shared with TRBD1. The CDR3 consists of 18 residues. From germline, CDR1 is GTSNPN and CDR2 SVGIG (reference sequence). The V and J ends lost 3 bases and 0 bases, in that order; junction bases with no gene match: 9. The CDR3 DNA sequence: TGTGCCTGGAGCCGGGCAGGGACAGGGATCTCCTATAATTCACCCCTCCACTTT. It translates to CAWSRAGTGISYNSPLHF.

This rearrangement joins TRBV12-3 or TRBV12-4 to TRBJ2-5, with D perhaps matching TRBD2 (5 bases). The CDR3 sequence is 13 residues long. The V end lost 3 bases, the J end lost 4 bases, and 9 bases lay between the germline ends. This CDR3 is CASSFASRETQYF. CDR3 in DNA: TGTGCCAGCAGTTTCGCTAGCCGAGAGACCCAGTACTTC.

In its sample, this clone was seen a few times. This chain uses TRBV2 with TRBJ1-4; 8 bases match TRBD1. V was clipped by 4 bases and J by 3 bases; unmatched bases: 4. Germline-derived CDR1 and CDR2 are SNHLY and FYNNEI. The CDR3 has 15 amino acids. In DNA form, the CDR3 reads TGTGCCAGCAGTGCCCAGGGACAGGCTAATGAAAAACTGTTTTTT. Protein: CASSAQGQANEKLFF.

In regard to this clone: Other DNA sequences in this specimen translate into the identical CDR3. The chain uses TRBV3-1 (or the pseudogene TRBV3-2) and TRBJ1-5, with D maybe TRBD1 (5 bases). Deletions cut 1 base from V and 2 bases from J, with 9 bases between. Germline loops: CDR1 LGHDT, CDR2 YNNKEL (reference sequence). CDR3 length: 15 residues. DNA for the CDR3: TGTGCCAGCAGCCAAGGGGGAGGGGGCAATCAGCCCCAGCATTTT. Translating gives CASSQGGGGNQPQHF.

Only one count was recorded for this clone. The rearrangement uses TRBV27 and TRBJ1-4, with 8 bases that match TRBD1. The CDR3 has 16 residues. Germline trimming cut 0 bases from V and 10 bases from J; bases unmatched to any gene: 10. Germline CDR1 reads MNHEY; CDR2 reads SMNVEV (reference sequence). CDR3 sequence: CASSLSRQGAGGKLFF. CDR3 DNA sequence: TGTGCCAGCAGTTTATCGCGGCAGGGGGCGGGTGGAAAACTGTTTTTT.

The chain links TRBV9 to TRBJ2-1, with 10 bases that match TRBD1. This CDR3 has 16 residues. Trimming removed 4 bases from V and 4 bases from J; junction bases left unmatched: 8. Germline CDR1 reads SGDLS; CDR2 reads YYNGEE. CDR3 in amino acids: CASSPGGQGIYNEQFF. Written as DNA, the CDR3 is TGTGCCAGCAGCCCCGGGGGACAGGGGATATACAATGAGCAGTTCTTC. The complete variable domain, with remaining parts taken from reference TRBV9 and TRBJ2-1, reads DSGVTQTPKHLITATGQRVTLRCSPRSGDLSVYWYQQSLDQGLQFLIQYYNGEERAKGNILERFSAQQFPDLHSELNLSSLELGDSALYFCASSPGGQGIYNEQFFGPGTRLTVL.

Only a few counts were recorded for this clone. J is TRBJ2-1 and V is TRBV9; the match to TRBD2 covers 11 bases. This CDR3 contains 15 residues. Losses at the gene ends were 3 bases for V and 6 bases for J; bases not matched to a gene: 5. Germline V CDR1 and CDR2: SGDLS, YYNGEE. CDR3 sequence: CASSGLAGGPNEQFF. Written as DNA, the CDR3 is TGTGCCAGCAGCGGATTAGCGGGGGGGCCCAATGAGCAGTTCTTC.

J is TRBJ2-1 and V is TRBV5-1; perhaps TRBD2 as D (5 bases). Germline CDR1 and CDR2: SGHRS and YFSETQ. V dropped 0 bases and J dropped 0 bases, with 7 bases sitting between them. The CDR3 covers 15 residues. The CDR3 spells CASSLASSSYNEQFF. CDR3 coding DNA: TGCGCCAGCAGCTTGGCTAGCAGCTCCTACAATGAGCAGTTCTTC.

The V and J genes are TRBV3-1 (or the pseudogene TRBV3-2) and TRBJ1-1; possible D gene TRBD1, 6 bases. The CDR3 has 16 amino acids. The V gene lost 0 bases and the J gene lost 1 base, with 12 bases spanning the gap. Looked up from germline, CDR1 is LGHDT and CDR2 is YNNKEL (reference sequence). The CDR3 coding sequence is TGTGCCAGCAGCCAAGACCAGGGGCTAGAGAACACTGAAGCTTTCTTT. It yields the protein CASSQDQGLENTEAFF.

The rearrangement uses TRBV6-5 and TRBJ2-1; 9 nucleotides align to TRBD1. The CDR3 runs 13 residues. Per germline, CDR1 MNHEY and CDR2 SVGAGI. V shed 6 bases and J 8 bases; nucleotides not matched to a gene: 5. CDR3: CASRGTGKDEQFF. CDR3 coding DNA: TGTGCCAGCAGGGGGACAGGGAAAGATGAGCAGTTCTTC.